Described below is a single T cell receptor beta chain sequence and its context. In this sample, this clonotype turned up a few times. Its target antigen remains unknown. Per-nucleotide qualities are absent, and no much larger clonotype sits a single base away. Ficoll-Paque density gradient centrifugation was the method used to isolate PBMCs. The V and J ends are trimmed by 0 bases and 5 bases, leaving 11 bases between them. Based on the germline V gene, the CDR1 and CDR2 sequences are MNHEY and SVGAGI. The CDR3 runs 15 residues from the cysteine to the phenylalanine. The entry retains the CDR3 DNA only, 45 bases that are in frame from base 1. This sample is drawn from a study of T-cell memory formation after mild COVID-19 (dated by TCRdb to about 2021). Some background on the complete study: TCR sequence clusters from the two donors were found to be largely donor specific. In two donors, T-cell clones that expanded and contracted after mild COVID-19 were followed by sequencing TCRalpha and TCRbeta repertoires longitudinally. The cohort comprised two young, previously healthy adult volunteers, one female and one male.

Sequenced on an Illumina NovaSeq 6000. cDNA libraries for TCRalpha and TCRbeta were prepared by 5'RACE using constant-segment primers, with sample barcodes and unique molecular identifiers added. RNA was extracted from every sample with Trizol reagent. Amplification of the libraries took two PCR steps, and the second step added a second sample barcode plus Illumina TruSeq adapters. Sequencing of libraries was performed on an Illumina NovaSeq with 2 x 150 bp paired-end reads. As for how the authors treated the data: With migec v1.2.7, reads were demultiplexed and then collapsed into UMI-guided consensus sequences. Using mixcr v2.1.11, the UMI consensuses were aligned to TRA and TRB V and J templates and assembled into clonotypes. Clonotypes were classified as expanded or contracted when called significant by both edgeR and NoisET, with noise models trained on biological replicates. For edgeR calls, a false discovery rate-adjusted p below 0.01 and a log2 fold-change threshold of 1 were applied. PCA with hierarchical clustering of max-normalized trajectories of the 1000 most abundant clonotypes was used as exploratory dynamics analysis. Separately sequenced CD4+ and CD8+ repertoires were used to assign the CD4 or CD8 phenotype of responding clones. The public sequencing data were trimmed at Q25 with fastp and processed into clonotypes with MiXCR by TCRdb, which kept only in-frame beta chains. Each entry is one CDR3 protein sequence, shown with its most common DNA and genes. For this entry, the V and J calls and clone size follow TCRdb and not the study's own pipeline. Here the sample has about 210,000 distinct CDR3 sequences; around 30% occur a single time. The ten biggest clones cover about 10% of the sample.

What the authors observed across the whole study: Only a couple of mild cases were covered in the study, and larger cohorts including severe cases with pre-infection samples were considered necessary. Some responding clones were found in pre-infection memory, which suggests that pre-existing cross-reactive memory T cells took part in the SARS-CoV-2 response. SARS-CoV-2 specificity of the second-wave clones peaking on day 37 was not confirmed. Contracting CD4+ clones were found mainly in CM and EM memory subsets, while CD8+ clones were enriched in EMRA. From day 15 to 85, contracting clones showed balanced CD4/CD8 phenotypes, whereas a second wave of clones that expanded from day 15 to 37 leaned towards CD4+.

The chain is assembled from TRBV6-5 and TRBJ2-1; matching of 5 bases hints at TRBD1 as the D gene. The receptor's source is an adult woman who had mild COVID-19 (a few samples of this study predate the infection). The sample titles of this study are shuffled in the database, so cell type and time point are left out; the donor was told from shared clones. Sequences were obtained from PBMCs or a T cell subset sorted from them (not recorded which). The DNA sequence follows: TGTGCCAGCAGTTACTCGAGTAAGGGGCACAATGAGCAGTTCTTC. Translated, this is CASSYSSKGHNEQFF.